The sequence of this T cell receptor (beta chain) was determined in a study of blood T cell repertoires in COVID-19. Turning to the study itself: The United States, Italy and Spain supplied acute and convalescent COVID-19 samples. T cells, B-cell-depleted T cells, or PBMCs provided the cDNA or gDNA that served as material.

This clone was found a few times. As originally analysed: Reference gene primer amplification gave estimated nucleated cell counts. The assay was immunoSEQ multiplex PCR, and TCRdb's table has in-frame clones only and misses some. V, J and clone size were drawn from that table, and D and trimming were deduced from the DNA. The data contain fewer than 300,000 clones, about 82% of them singletons. The CDR3 is 15 amino acids. Germline V lookup: CDR1 LNHDA, CDR2 SQIVND (reference sequence). Losses at the gene ends were 5 bases for V and 5 bases for J; bases not matched to a gene: 7. The rearrangement links TRBV19 to TRBJ1-1, with 11 bases that match TRBD1. Sequencing was done on a sample of peripheral blood. The TCR was taken from a man aged 50 to 59 with active or convalescent COVID-19. Here the CDR3 reads CASSATGQGETEAFF. CDR3 sequence (DNA): TGTGCCAGTAGTGCAACGGGACAGGGGGAAACTGAAGCTTTCTTT.